Following are 6 T cell receptor beta chains from one sample sequenced in a study of Graves' ophthalmopathy and Graves' hyperthyroidism. RNA served as the template for amplifying TCR beta CDR3 regions. Second-round multiplex PCR came after first-round RT-PCR with HTBI primers. MiXCR, applied by TCRdb to the multiplex PCR reads, yields one record per CDR3 protein. Of 600,000 to 700,000 distinct CDR3 sequences in the sample, about 38% were seen once. Sequencing used peripheral blood. The receptor source for this set is an adult man with Graves' ophthalmopathy.

The gene calls are TRBV5-8 and TRBJ1-2; D gene unclear. The CDR3 contains 15 residues. In germline, CDR1 is SGHTS, CDR2 YDEGEE. V was shortened by 4 bases and J by 4 bases, with 17 bases between the two germline ends. This CDR3 reads CASSRDGPDTYGYTF. CDR3 nucleotides: TGTGCCAGCAGCCGCGATGGGCCAGATACCTATGGCTACACCTTC.

The sample holds a few counts of this clonotype. This chain links TRBV7-9 with TRBJ1-6; D gene ambiguous. The CDR3 runs to 15 residues. The V gene lost 4 bases and the J gene lost 9 bases, with 16 bases spanning the gap. Per germline, CDR1 SEHNR and CDR2 FQNEAQ (reference sequence). In DNA form, the CDR3 reads TGTGCCAGCAGCTACTTCAATAGAATAAGTTCACCCCTCCACTTT. This gives the protein CASSYFNRISSPLHF.

The chain is built from TRBV19 and TRBJ1-4; weak D call: TRBD1 (5 bases). The V gene lost 9 bases and the J gene lost 8 bases, with 22 bases spanning the gap. Germline CDR1 is LNHDA and CDR2 is SQIVND (reference sequence). This CDR3 is 15 amino acids long. The CDR3 loop reads CASSPSGTASEKLFF. The CDR3 DNA is TGTGCCAGCAGCCCCTCCGGGACGGCTAGCGAAAAACTGTTTTTT. The full variable domain, its missing parts supplied by reference TRBV19 and TRBJ1-4, is DGGITQSPKYLFRKEGQNVTLSCEQNLNHDAMYWYRQDPGQGLRLIYYSQIVNDFQKGDIAEGYSVSREKKESFPLTVTSAQKNPTAFYLCASSPSGTASEKLFFGSGTQLSVL.

CDR3 sequence reads: CASSVGWGYGANVLTF. The CDR3 coding sequence is TGTGCCAGCAGCGTAGGCTGGGGGTATGGGGCCAACGTCCTGACTTTC. V gene TRBV9 combines with J gene TRBJ2-6; D is perhaps TRBD1 or TRBD2 (5 bases each). This CDR3 has 16 residues. Trimming pared 0 bases from V and 3 bases from J, leaving 10 bases between. Germline CDR1 SGDLS, CDR2 YYNGEE.

V is TRBV18 and J is TRBJ2-7; TRBD1 agrees at 7 bases. V was pared by 3 bases and J by 9 bases, with 8 bases of the junction left unmatched. Germline assignment: CDR1 KGHSH and CDR2 LQKENI. This CDR3 contains 13 residues. CDR3: CASSPGTDSGQYF. In nucleotides, the CDR3 is TGTGCCAGCTCACCGGGGACAGACAGTGGGCAGTACTTC.

The V and J genes are TRBV30 and TRBJ2-7; D remains unclear. This CDR3 has 13 residues. The ends were cut back, 4 bases at V and 3 bases at J, with 13 bases in the middle. Germline CDR1 reads GTSNPN; CDR2 reads SVGIG (reference sequence). CDR3 amino acids: CAWNGVMDYEQYF. The CDR3 DNA is TGTGCCTGGAATGGGGTGATGGACTACGAGCAGTACTTC.